This TCR beta chain came from a study of human T cells and chemical hapten exposure. Study at large: On roughly 2 cm by roughly 2 cm of upper inner arm skin, sensitization was performed with 2% DPC. Largely, small differences in pooled library volume made per-sample TCR yields vary. Study findings and constraints: TCRs whose frequency exceeded 1 in 1000 remained the same following DPC sensitization.

A few counts support this clonotype. The antigen remains undetermined. TCRdb re-derived calls from the RACE reads in MiXCR, one entry per CDR3 protein. The sample includes about 99,000 distinct CDR3 sequences, around an eighth of them seen just once. The sample's time point: patch test 1, 2 weeks after DPC sensitization. Regarding treatment: therapeutic diphenylcyclopropenone sensitization with weekly scalp DPC. The germline V gene has CDR1 LNHDA and CDR2 SQIVND (reference sequence). V was shortened by 5 bases and J by 11 bases, with 16 bases between the two germline ends. This CDR3 region has 13 residues.

The genes are TRBV19 and TRBJ2-1; D call uncertain. The receptor comes from a woman aged 40 to 50 with alopecia areata. Some clones in this sample may be carry-over from other donors' samples. The specimen comprised whole blood, sampled in connection with sensitization to the hapten diphenylcyclopropenone (DPC). The CDR3 nucleotides read TGTGCCAGTAGTCCCCAGGCTATTGAGAAGCAGTTCTTC. Its protein is CASSPQAIEKQFF.